This T cell receptor beta chain was sequenced for a study of T cell repertoires in cytomegalovirus infection (dated by TCRdb to the late 2010s). For context, the study as a whole: Recently identified HLA-C-restricted CMV epitopes, whose presentation resists viral immunomodulation, were targeted by peptide stimulations together with well-studied HLA-B-restricted epitopes. The HLA type of each donor mattered for the analysis, because public TCR beta signatures pointed to carriage of CMV infection along with the matching HLA type.

The CDR3 starts with the cysteine, ends with the phenylalanine, and has 15 residues. Only the CDR3 portion is preserved as DNA: 45 bases, with reading frame beginning at the first base. At the junction V is shortened by 4 bases and J by 5 bases; bases outside the gene matches: 8. CDR1 and CDR2, per the germline V gene, are SGHAT and FQNNGV. This clonotype was found many times. What antigen it recognizes has not been identified. No qualities accompany the bases; no much larger clone lies one base away. Sequenced using an Illumina HiSeq 1500. TCRdb ran its own pipeline on the public reads, namely fastp trimming at Q25 and MiXCR clone calling, and kept in-frame beta chains. Under each unique CDR3 protein, matching rows form one entry showing the most common genes and DNA. This sample lists about a million distinct CDR3 sequences; roughly 31% were detected once. Around an eighth of the sample belongs to the ten largest clones.

The research as a whole found: The ex vivo response was dominated by HLA-C-restricted CMV-specific TCR beta clonotypes, which also provided the single most frequent clonotype in two of eight donors. In both this cohort and an independent cohort of 352 donors, the cumulative frequency of public TCR beta family members distinguished carriers of CMV infection plus the relevant HLA type.

The label giving this sample's treatment or condition can be read as: in vitro stimulation with specific CMV peptide epitopes to enrich CMV-specific T cells. The rearrangement joined TRBV11-2 to TRBJ1-1; 9 of the junction bases match TRBD1. The TCR originated in a human donor in good health (CMV status not recorded). Some clones in this sample may be carry-over from other donors' samples. Sample: cultured CD8+ T cells from PBMCs, taken from culture after CMV antigen stimulation. The nucleotide sequence reads as follows: TGTGCCAGCAGCTACTTAACAGGGGGCGGTACTGAAGCTTTCTTT. Protein translation: CASSYLTGGGTEAFF. Supplemented by the reference TRBV11-2 and TRBJ1-1 proteins around the CDR3, the complete variable domain is EAGVAQSPRYKIIEKRQSVAFWCNPISGHATLYWYQQILGQGPKLLIQFQNNGVVDDSQLPKDRFSAERLKGVDSTLKIQPAKLEDSAVYLCASSYLTGGGTEAFFGQGTRLTVV.